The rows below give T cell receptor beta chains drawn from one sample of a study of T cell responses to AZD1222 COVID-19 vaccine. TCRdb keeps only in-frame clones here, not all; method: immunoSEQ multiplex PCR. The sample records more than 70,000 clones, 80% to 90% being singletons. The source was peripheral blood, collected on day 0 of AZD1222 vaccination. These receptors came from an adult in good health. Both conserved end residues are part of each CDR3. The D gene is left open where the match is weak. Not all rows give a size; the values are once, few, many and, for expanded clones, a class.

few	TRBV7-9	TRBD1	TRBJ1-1	TGTGCCAGCAGCTATTGGACAGGGTCTAGTGAAGCTTTCTTT	CASSYWTGSSEAFF
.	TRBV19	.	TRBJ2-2	TGTGCCAGTAGTCGGACCTGGGGTGGCACCGGGGAGCTGTTTTTT	CASSRTWGGTGELFF
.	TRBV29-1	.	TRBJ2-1	TGCAGCGTTGAAGTCATGACGAAGGTCCTCAATGAGCAGTTCTTC	CSVEVMTKVLNEQFF
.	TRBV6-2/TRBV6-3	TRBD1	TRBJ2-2	TGTGCCAGCAGCAAAAACAGGGGGGACAACACCGGGGAGCTGTTTTTT	CASSKNRGDNTGELFF
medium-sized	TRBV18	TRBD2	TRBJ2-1	TGTGCCAGCTCACCACCCTCCGACTCTTGGATTAGCGGGAGGGCCTTCTCCTACAATGAGCAGTTCTTC	CASSPPSDSWISGRAFSYNEQFF
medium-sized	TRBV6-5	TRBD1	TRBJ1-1	TGTGCCAGCAGCTGGACAGGGGGAACTGAAGCTTTCTTT	CASSWTGGTEAFF
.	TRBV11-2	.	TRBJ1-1	TGTGCCAGCAGCTTAGGAGGGGGGATTACTGAAGCTTTCTTT	CASSLGGGITEAFF
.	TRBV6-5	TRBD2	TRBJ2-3	TGTGCCAGCAGTAGCGGGAGGGGGTGGGAAAATACGCAGTATTTT	CASSSGRGWENTQYF
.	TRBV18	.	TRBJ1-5	TGTGCCAGCTCACCAGCCTTAGGTGACCAGCCCCAGCATTTT	CASSPALGDQPQHF
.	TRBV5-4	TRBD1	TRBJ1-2	TGTGCCAGCAGCTTGTCAGGGGGCGATGATGGCTACACCTTC	CASSLSGGDDGYTF
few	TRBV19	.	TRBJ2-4	TGTGCCAGTAGTATATACCCGACAGATCTAGCCAAAAACATTCAGTACTTC	CASSIYPTDLAKNIQYF
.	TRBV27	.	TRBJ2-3	TGTGCCAGCAGAACGACTAGCACAGATACGCAGTATTTT	CASRTTSTDTQYF
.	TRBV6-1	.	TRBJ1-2	TGTGCCAGCAGTGAAGCACGGGGGCGCGACTATGGCTACACCTTC	CASSEARGRDYGYTF
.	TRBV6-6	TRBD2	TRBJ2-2	TGTGCCAGCAGTCGCCGGACTAGCGGGACCGGTCACACCGGGGAGCTGTTTTTT	CASSRRTSGTGHTGELFF
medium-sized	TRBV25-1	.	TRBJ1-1	TGTGCCAGCAGTGAAGAGTGGGGAATGAACACTGAAGCTTTCTTT	CASSEEWGMNTEAFF
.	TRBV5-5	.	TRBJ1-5	TGTGCCAGCAGCTTCGAAGACAGAGGCAATCAGCCCCAGCATTTT	CASSFEDRGNQPQHF
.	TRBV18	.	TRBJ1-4	TGTGCCAGCTCACCGGTCCGTGACACCCTATTCTTT	CASSPVRDTLFF
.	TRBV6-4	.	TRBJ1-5	TGTGCCAGCAGTGAAAACCCGAATCAGCCCCAGCATTTT	CASSENPNQPQHF
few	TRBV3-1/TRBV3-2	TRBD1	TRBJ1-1	TGTGCCAGCAGCGCAGGGGGCGTCACTGAAGCTTTCTTT	CASSAGGVTEAFF
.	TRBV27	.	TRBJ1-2	TGTGCCAGCAGTTGGGGACTCAGCTATGGCTACACCTTC	CASSWGLSYGYTF
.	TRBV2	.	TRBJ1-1	TGTGCCAGCAGTGAAGAGAGGGGATTCACTGAAGCTTTCTTT	CASSEERGFTEAFF
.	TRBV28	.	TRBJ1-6	TGTGCCAGCAGTCTTTTCCGGGGCACTAGGAGCTCCTATAATTCACCCCTCCACTTT	CASSLFRGTRSSYNSPLHF
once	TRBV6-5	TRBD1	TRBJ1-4	TGTGCCAGCAGTTACTCCGGACAGGCCAATAATGAAAAACTGTTTTTT	CASSYSGQANNEKLFF
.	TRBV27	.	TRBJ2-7	TGTGCCAGCAGCCCGACAGGTCTTCCCCACTACGAGCAGTACTTC	CASSPTGLPHYEQYF
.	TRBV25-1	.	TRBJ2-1	TGTGCCAGCAGTGAATCTCTAGGATTGCTAACCCACCGCGATGAGCAGTTCTTC	CASSESLGLLTHRDEQFF
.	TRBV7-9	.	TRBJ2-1	TGTGCCAGCCCCCTCCGGGGGCCCCTGAATGAGCAGTTCTTC	CASPLRGPLNEQFF
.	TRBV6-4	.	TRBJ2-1	TGTGCCAGCAGCCGATCTGCTGGGGACTACAATGAGCAGTTCTTC	CASSRSAGDYNEQFF
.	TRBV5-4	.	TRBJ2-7	TGTGCCAGCAGCTCCGCGCCCCAGTACGAGCAGTACTTC	CASSSAPQYEQYF